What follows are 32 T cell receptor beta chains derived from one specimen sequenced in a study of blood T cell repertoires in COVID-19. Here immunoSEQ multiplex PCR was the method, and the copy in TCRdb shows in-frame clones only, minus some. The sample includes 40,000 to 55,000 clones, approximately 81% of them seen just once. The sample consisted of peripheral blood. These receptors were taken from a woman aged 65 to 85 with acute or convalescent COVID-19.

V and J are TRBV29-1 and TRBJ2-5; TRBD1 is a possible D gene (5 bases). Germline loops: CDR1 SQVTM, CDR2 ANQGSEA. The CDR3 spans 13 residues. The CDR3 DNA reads TGCAGTGCAACTCTCCAGGGTGGAGAGACCCAGTACTTC. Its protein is CSATLQGGETQYF.

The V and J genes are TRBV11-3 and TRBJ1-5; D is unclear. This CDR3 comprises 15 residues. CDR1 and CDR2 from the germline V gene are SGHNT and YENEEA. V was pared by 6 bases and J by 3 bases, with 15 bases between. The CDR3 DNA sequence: TGTGCCAGCAGAACCCGGAACGGGATCAATCAGCCCCAGCATTTT. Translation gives CASRTRNGINQPQHF.

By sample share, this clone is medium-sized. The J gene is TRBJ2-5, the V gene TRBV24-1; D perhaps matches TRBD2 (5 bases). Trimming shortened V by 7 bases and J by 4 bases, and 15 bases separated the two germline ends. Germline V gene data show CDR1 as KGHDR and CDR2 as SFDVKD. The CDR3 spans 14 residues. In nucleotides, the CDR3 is TGTGCCACCAGAGGGAGAGGTTATGGAGAGACCCAGTACTTC. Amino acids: CATRGRGYGETQYF.

CDR3 sequence (DNA): TGCGCCAGCGCCGGGGGAACAGGCCGGGATACGCAGTATTTT. Residues: CASAGGTGRDTQYF. The chain has TRBV5-1 and TRBJ2-3; tentatively, D is TRBD2 (6 bases). Germline CDR1 SGHRS, CDR2 YFSETQ. Trimming pared 7 bases from V and 6 bases from J, leaving 18 bases between. The CDR3 contains 14 residues.

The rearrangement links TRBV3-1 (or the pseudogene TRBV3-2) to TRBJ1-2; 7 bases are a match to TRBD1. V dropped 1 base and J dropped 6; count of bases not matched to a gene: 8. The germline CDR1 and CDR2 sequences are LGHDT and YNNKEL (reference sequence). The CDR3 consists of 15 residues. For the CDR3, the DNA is TGTGCCAGCAGCCAAGTAAGTGTAGGGGGCGATGGCTACACCTTC. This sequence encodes CASSQVSVGGDGYTF.

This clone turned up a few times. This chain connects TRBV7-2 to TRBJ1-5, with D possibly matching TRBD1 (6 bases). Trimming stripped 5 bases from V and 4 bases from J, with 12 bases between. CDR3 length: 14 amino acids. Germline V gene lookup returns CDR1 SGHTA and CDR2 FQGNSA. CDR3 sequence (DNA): TGTGCCAGCAGCCTAGACAGGTATAATCAGCCCCAGCATTTT. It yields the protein CASSLDRYNQPQHF.

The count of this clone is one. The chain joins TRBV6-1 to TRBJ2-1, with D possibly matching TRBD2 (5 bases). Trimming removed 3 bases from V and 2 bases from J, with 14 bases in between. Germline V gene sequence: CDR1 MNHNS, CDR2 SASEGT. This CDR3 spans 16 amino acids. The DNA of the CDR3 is TGTGCCAGCAGTGACGGGAACGAGAGCCCCTACAATGAGCAGTTCTTC. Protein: CASSDGNESPYNEQFF.

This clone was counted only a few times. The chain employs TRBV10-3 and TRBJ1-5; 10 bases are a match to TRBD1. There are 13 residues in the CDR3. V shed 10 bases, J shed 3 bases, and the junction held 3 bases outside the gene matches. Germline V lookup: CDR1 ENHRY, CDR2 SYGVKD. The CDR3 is CATGTGDNQPQHF. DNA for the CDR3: TGTGCCACCGGGACAGGGGACAATCAGCCCCAGCATTTT.

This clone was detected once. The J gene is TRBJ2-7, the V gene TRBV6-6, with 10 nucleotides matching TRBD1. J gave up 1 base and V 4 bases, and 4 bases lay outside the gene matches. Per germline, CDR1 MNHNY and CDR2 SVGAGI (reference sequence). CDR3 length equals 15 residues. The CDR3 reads CASSSPGQGSYEQYF. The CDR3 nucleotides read TGTGCCAGCAGTTCCCCGGGACAGGGGTCCTACGAGCAGTACTTC.

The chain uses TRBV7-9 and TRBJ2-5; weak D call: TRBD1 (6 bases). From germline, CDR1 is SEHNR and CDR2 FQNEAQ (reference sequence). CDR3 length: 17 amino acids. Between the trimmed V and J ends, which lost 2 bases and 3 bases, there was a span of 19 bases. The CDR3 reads CASSLRVGTLREETQYF. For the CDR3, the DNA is TGTGCCAGCAGCTTAAGGGTGGGGACACTCCGCGAAGAGACCCAGTACTTC.

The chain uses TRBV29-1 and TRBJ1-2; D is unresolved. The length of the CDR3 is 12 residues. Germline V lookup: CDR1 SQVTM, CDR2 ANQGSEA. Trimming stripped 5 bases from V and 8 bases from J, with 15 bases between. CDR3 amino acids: CSVHIPPGGYTF. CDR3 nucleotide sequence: TGCAGCGTTCACATTCCACCCGGGGGCTACACCTTC.

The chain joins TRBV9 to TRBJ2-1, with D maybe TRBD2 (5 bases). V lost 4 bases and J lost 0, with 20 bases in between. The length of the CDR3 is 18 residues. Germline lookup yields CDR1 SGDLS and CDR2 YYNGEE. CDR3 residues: CASSYEIGGLSSYNEQFF. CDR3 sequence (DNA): TGTGCCAGCAGCTACGAAATAGGCGGGCTCAGCTCCTACAATGAGCAGTTCTTC.

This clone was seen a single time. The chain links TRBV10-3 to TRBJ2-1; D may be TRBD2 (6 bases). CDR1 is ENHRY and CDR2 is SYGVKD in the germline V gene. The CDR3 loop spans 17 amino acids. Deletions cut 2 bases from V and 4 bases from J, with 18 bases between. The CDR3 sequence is CAISERGERVGYNEQFF. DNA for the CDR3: TGTGCCATCAGTGAGCGAGGTGAGCGGGTTGGATACAATGAGCAGTTCTTC.

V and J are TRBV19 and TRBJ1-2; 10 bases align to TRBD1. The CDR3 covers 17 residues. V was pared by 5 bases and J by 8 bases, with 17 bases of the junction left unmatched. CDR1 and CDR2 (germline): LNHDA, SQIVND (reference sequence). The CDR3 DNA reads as TGTGCCAGTAGTCCAGGAGCACAAGACAGGGGGCTACGAGGCTACACCTTC. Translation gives CASSPGAQDRGLRGYTF.

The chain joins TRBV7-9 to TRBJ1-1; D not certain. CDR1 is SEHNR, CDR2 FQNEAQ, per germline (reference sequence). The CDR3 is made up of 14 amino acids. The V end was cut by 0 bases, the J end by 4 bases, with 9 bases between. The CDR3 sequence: CASSLAGSTTEAFF. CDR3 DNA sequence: TGTGCCAGCAGCTTAGCGGGGAGCACCACTGAAGCTTTCTTT.

The CDR3 region has the DNA TGTGCCAGTAGGCAGGGGGCGCGCAATGAGCAGTTCTTC. This encodes CASRQGARNEQFF. The V call is TRBV19, the J call TRBJ2-1, with TRBD1 matching over 8 bases. CDR3 length: 13 amino acids. Trimming removed 6 bases from V and 6 bases from J; junction bases left unmatched: 4. Germline values: CDR1 LNHDA, CDR2 SQIVND (reference sequence).

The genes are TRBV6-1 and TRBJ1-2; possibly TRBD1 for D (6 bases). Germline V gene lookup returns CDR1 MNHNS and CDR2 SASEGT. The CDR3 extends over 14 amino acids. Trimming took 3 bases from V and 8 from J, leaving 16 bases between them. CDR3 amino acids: CASSDDFGGTGYTF. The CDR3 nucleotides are TGTGCCAGCAGTGATGACTTTGGGGGCACAGGCTACACCTTC.

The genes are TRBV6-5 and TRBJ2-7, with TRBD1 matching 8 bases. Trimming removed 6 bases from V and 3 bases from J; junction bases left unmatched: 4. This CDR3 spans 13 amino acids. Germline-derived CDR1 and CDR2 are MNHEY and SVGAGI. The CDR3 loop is CASRKTGDYEQYF. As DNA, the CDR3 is TGTGCCAGCAGAAAGACAGGGGACTACGAGCAGTACTTC.

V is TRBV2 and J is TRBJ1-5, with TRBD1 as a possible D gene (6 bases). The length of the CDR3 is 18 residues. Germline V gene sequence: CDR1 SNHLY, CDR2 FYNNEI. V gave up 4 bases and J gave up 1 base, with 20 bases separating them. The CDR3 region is CASSGGAQGTLSNQPQHF. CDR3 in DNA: TGTGCCAGCAGTGGAGGGGCACAGGGAACCTTAAGCAATCAGCCCCAGCATTTT.

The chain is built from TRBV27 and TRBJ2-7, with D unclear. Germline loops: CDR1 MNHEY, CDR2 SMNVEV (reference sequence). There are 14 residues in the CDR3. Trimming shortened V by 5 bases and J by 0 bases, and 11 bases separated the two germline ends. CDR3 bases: TGTGCCAGCAGTCCATTGAGCACCTCCTACGAGCAGTACTTC. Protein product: CASSPLSTSYEQYF.

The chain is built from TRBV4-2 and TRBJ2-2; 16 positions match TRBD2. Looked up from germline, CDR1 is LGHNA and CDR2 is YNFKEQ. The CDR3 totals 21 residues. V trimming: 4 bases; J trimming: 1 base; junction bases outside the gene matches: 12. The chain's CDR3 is CASSLTAGTSGRALNTGELFF. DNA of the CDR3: TGTGCCAGCAGCCTGACGGCCGGGACTAGCGGGAGGGCCTTGAACACCGGGGAGCTGTTTTTT.

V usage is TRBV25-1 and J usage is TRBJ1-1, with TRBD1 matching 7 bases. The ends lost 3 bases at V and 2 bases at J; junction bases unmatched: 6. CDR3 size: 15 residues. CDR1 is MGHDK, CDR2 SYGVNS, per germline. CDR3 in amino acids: CASSERQGTNTEAFF. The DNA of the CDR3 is TGTGCCAGCAGTGAGAGACAGGGTACTAACACTGAAGCTTTCTTT.

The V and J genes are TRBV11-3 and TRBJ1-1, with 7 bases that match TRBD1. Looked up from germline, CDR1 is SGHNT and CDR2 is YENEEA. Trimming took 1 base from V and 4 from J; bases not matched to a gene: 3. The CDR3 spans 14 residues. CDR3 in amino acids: CASSLVGGGTEAFF. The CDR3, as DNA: TGTGCCAGCAGCTTAGTAGGGGGCGGCACTGAAGCTTTCTTT.

CDR3 DNA: TGTGCCAGCACCCCCCGGGGGACCCACTCCTACGAGCAGTACTTC. It is translated as CASTPRGTHSYEQYF. The chain carries TRBV7-9 and TRBJ2-7; D is possibly TRBD2 (6 bases). Trimming shortened V by 7 bases and J by 0 bases, and 16 bases separated the two germline ends. Germline V gives CDR1 SEHNR, CDR2 FQNEAQ (reference sequence). The CDR3 is made up of 15 amino acids.

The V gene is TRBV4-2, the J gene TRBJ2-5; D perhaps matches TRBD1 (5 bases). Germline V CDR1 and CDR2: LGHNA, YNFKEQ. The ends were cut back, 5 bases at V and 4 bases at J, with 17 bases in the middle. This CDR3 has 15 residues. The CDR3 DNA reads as TGTGCCAGCAGCGGGGCCGGTCATTATGGAGAGACCCAGTACTTC. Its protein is CASSGAGHYGETQYF.

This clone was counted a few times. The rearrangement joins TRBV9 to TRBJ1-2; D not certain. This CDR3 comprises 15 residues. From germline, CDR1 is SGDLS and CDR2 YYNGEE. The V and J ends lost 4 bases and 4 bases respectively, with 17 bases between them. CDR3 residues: CASSISSGGSYGYTF. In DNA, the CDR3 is TGTGCCAGCAGCATATCTTCTGGTGGGAGCTATGGCTACACCTTC.

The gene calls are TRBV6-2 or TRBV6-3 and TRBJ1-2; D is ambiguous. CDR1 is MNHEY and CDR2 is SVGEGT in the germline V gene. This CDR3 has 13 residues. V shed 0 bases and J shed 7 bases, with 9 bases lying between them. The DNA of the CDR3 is TGTGCCAGCAGTTACTCTGTTGGACTTGGCTACACCTTC. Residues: CASSYSVGLGYTF.

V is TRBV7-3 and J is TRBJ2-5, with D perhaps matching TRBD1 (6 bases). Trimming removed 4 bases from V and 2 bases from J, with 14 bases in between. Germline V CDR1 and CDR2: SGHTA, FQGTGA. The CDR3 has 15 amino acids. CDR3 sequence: CASSSPGQRQETQYF. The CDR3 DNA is TGTGCCAGCAGCTCTCCCGGACAGAGGCAAGAGACCCAGTACTTC.

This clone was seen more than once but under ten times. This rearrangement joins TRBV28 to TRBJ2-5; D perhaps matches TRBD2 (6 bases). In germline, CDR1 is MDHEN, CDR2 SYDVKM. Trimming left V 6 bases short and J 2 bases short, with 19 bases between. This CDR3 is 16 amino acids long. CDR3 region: CASSPIRRRGQETQYF. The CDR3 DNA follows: TGTGCCAGCAGCCCCATTCGAAGGAGGGGACAAGAGACCCAGTACTTC.

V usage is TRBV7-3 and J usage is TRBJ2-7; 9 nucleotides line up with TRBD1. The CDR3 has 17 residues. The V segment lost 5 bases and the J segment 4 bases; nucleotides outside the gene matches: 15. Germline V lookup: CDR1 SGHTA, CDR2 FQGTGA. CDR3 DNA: TGTGCCAGCAGCGCAACCGCCGGGACAGGGAGGGGGTACGAGCAGTACTTC. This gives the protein CASSATAGTGRGYEQYF. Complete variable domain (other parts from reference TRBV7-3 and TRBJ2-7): GAGVSQTPSNKVTEKGKYVELRCDPISGHTALYWYRQSLGQGPEFLIYFQGTGAADDSGLPNDRFFAVRPEGSVSTLKIQRTERGDSAVYLCASSATAGTGRGYEQYFGPGTRLTVT.

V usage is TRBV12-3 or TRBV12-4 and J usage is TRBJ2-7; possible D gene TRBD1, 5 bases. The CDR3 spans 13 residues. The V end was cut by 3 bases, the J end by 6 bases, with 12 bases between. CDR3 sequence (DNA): TGTGCCAGCAGTTTTTCAAGGGGCCGCGAGCAGTACTTC. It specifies CASSFSRGREQYF.

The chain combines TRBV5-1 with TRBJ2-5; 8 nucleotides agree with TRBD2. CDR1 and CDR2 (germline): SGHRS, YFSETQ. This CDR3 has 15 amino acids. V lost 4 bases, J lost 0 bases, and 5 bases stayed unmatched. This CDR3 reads CASSLGLANQETQYF. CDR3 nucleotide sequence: TGCGCCAGCAGCCTCGGACTAGCCAACCAAGAGACCCAGTACTTC.